The 14 T cell receptor beta chains reported below all come from one sample, sequenced in a study of identical twins. From the 5' RACE reads, TCRdb called clonotypes with MiXCR, one entry per CDR3 protein. This table has 200,000 to 250,000 distinct CDR3 sequences, about 10% appearing once. Sequenced material: memory T cells sorted from blood. These receptor sequences come from a man in his fifties in good health.

This clonotype was detected many times. The CDR3 is CASSPRTGAPYEQYF. DNA of the CDR3: TGTGCCAGCAGCCCGAGGACAGGGGCCCCCTACGAGCAGTACTTC. This rearrangement joins TRBV7-2 to TRBJ2-7, with TRBD1 matching over 9 bases. V trimming: 5 bases; J trimming: 2 bases; junction bases outside the gene matches: 7. Germline-derived CDR1 and CDR2 are SGHTA and FQGNSA. This CDR3 is 15 amino acids long.

The rearrangement uses TRBV20-1 and TRBJ1-5; D is perhaps TRBD1 (6 bases). Trimming shortened V by 6 bases and J by 2 bases, and 14 bases separated the two germline ends. The CDR3 has 14 amino acids. Germline V lookup: CDR1 DFQATT, CDR2 SNEGSKA (reference sequence). CDR3 in DNA: TGCAGTGCCAGGAAGGGGGGTGGCAATCAGCCCCAGCATTTT. Translation gives CSARKGGGNQPQHF.

This clonotype came up many times. CDR3 nucleotides: TGTGCCAGCAGCTTAACTACCTACAATGAGCAGTTCTTC. It translates to CASSLTTYNEQFF. V usage is TRBV7-7 and J usage is TRBJ2-1; D gene unclear. Germline CDR1 and CDR2: SSHAT and FNYEAQ (reference sequence). This CDR3 contains 13 residues. V was pared by 2 bases and J by 2 bases, with 4 bases between.

In this sample, this clonotype turned up a few times. V is TRBV29-1 and J is TRBJ2-3; no firm D call. The CDR3 runs 10 residues. V gave up 1 base and J gave up 10 bases, with 6 bases separating them. Looked up from germline, CDR1 is SQVTM and CDR2 is ANQGSEA. The DNA for the CDR3 is TGCAGCGTTGAAGTGGTTGCGCAGTATTTT. Amino acids: CSVEVVAQYF.

The chain combines TRBV20-1 with TRBJ1-1; TRBD1 matches at 8 bases. CDR1 and CDR2 from the germline V gene are DFQATT and SNEGSKA (reference sequence). V gave up 2 bases and J gave up 5 bases; unmatched junction bases: 4. This CDR3 spans 13 amino acids. Here the CDR3 reads CSARQGAKTEAFF. CDR3 nucleotide sequence: TGCAGTGCTAGACAGGGGGCGAAGACTGAAGCTTTCTTT.

The chain couples TRBV28 to TRBJ1-1; possibly TRBD1 for D (5 bases). The CDR3 covers 15 residues. CDR1 is MDHEN, CDR2 SYDVKM, per germline. Trimming removed 4 bases at V and 6 bases at J, with 18 bases between. CDR3 sequence (DNA): TGTGCCAGCAGTTCGACAGATCATCCCCTAGCTGAAGCTTTCTTT. This encodes CASSSTDHPLAEAFF.

This clonotype was counted ten times or more. V is TRBV20-1 and J is TRBJ2-3; 9 bases line up with TRBD2. Germline V gene sequence: CDR1 DFQATT, CDR2 SNEGSKA (reference sequence). V trimming: 7 bases; J trimming: 3 bases; junction bases outside the gene matches: 11. The CDR3 has 15 amino acids. The CDR3 DNA follows: TGCAGTGTTCACGATAGCGGGAGTATGACAGATACGCAGTATTTT. Amino acids: CSVHDSGSMTDTQYF.

This clonotype was counted only a few times. This sequence joins TRBV29-1 and TRBJ1-2, with TRBD1 matching over 7 bases. The CDR3 contains 13 residues. Per germline, CDR1 SQVTM and CDR2 ANQGSEA. The V gene end was trimmed by 1 base and the J gene end by 4 bases; junction bases not matched to a gene: 3. DNA for the CDR3: TGCAGCGTTGAAGGACAGGGAGCCTATGGCTACACCTTC. Protein product: CSVEGQGAYGYTF.

This clonotype was counted at least ten times. This chain uses TRBV5-1 with TRBJ2-5; 9 positions agree with TRBD2. Germline assignment: CDR1 SGHRS and CDR2 YFSETQ. V lost 4 bases, J lost 5 bases, and 6 bases stayed unmatched. The CDR3 has 14 residues. CDR3 nucleotides: TGCGCCAGCAGCGTTAGCGGGAGCGACGAGACCCAGTACTTC. Translating it yields CASSVSGSDETQYF.

The rearrangement joins TRBV20-1 to TRBJ2-1, with D perhaps TRBD2 (5 bases). V gave up 2 bases and J gave up 9 bases, with 23 bases separating them. This CDR3 region has 16 residues. In germline, CDR1 is DFQATT, CDR2 SNEGSKA (reference sequence). The CDR3 sequence is CSARSPTGIMRGEQFF. The CDR3 nucleotides are TGCAGTGCTAGATCCCCCACCGGGATCATGAGAGGTGAGCAGTTCTTC.

The chain couples TRBV20-1 to TRBJ2-1; 10 positions agree with TRBD2. CDR3 length equals 16 residues. Per the germline V gene, CDR1 is DFQATT and CDR2 is SNEGSKA (reference sequence). V was clipped by 5 bases and J by 5 bases; unmatched bases: 12. The CDR3 spells CSAWGLFSGRNNEQFF. Here the CDR3 DNA reads TGCAGTGCTTGGGGGCTTTTTAGCGGGAGGAACAATGAGCAGTTCTTC.

V usage is TRBV6-2 or TRBV6-3 and J usage is TRBJ2-3, with D perhaps TRBD2 (5 bases). Germline assignment: CDR1 MNHEY and CDR2 SVGEGT. The CDR3 loop spans 17 amino acids. V was trimmed by 7 bases and J by 0 bases, leaving 20 bases between them. This CDR3 reads CASTNPKTGFSTDTQYF. The CDR3 nucleotides are TGTGCCAGCACCAACCCTAAGACGGGGTTTAGCACAGATACGCAGTATTTT.

This clonotype was observed a few times. The J gene is TRBJ2-4, the V gene TRBV7-2; 13 positions agree with TRBD2. The CDR3 extends over 17 amino acids. Trimming removed 3 bases from V and 5 bases from J; junction bases left unmatched: 7. CDR1 and CDR2 from the germline V gene are SGHTA and FQGNSA. DNA for the CDR3: TGTGCCAGCAGCTTGACTAGCGGGAGGAGTGTCGAAAACATTCAGTACTTC. Its translation is CASSLTSGRSVENIQYF.

This clonotype was picked up many times. The gene calls are TRBV7-9 and TRBJ2-7, with no clear D. Trimming stripped 5 bases from V and 4 bases from J, with 6 bases between. Per germline, CDR1 SEHNR and CDR2 FQNEAQ (reference sequence). This CDR3 region has 11 residues. The CDR3 spells CASSPIYEQYF. DNA for the CDR3: TGTGCCAGCAGCCCAATTTACGAGCAGTACTTC. Full variable domain (outside the CDR3, taken from reference TRBV7-9 and TRBJ2-7): DTGVSQNPRHKITKRGQNVTFRCDPISEHNRLYWYRQTLGQGPEFLTYFQNEAQLEKSRLLSDRFSAERPKGSFSTLEIQRTEQGDSAMYLCASSPIYEQYFGPGTRLTVT.